The 12 T cell receptor beta chains reported below all come from one sample, sequenced in a study of PD-L1 blockade in urothelial cancer. Generated by immunoSEQ multiplex PCR, the TCRdb table keeps only in-frame clones and is missing some. In the table there are just over 20,000 clones, nearly 90% of which are singletons. The material sequenced was PBMCs, taken around atezolizumab (anti-PD-L1) treatment. The receptors here all came from a woman aged 60 to 75 with urothelial cancer.

The chain has TRBV7-9 and TRBJ2-7; 7 bases fit TRBD2. The CDR3 consists of 14 residues. Germline V gives CDR1 SEHNR, CDR2 FQNEAQ (reference sequence). Trimming removed 3 bases from V and 4 bases from J; junction bases left unmatched: 6. CDR3 DNA: TGTGCCAGCAGCTTTGGAGCGGGGAGATACGAGCAGTACTTC. This sequence encodes CASSFGAGRYEQYF. Using reference TRBV7-9 and TRBJ2-7 for the parts outside the CDR3, the full variable domain is DTGVSQNPRHKITKRGQNVTFRCDPISEHNRLYWYRQTLGQGPEFLTYFQNEAQLEKSRLLSDRFSAERPKGSFSTLEIQRTEQGDSAMYLCASSFGAGRYEQYFGPGTRLTVT.

The CDR3 spells CASSLSWTSAEKLFF. DNA for the CDR3: TGTGCCAGCAGCTTATCTTGGACATCGGCCGAAAAACTGTTTTTT. The J gene is TRBJ1-4, the V gene TRBV11-2; D is possibly TRBD1 (5 bases). Per the germline V gene, CDR1 is SGHAT and CDR2 is FQNNGV. The V end was cut by 2 bases, the J end by 8 bases, with 15 bases between. CDR3 length: 15 amino acids.

The chain couples TRBV27 to TRBJ1-5; TRBD1 matches 7 bases. V gave up 5 bases and J gave up 9 bases; unmatched junction bases: 7. Germline V gene lookup returns CDR1 MNHEY and CDR2 SMNVEV (reference sequence). The CDR3 has 13 amino acids. The CDR3 is CASSAYRGGPQHF. As DNA, the CDR3 is TGTGCCAGCAGTGCCTACAGGGGAGGGCCCCAGCATTTT.

V and J are TRBV4-3 and TRBJ2-7, with 14 bases lining up with TRBD2. Per germline, CDR1 LGHNA and CDR2 YSLEER. V gave up 4 bases and J gave up 1 base; unmatched junction bases: 12. The CDR3 consists of 19 residues. CDR3 region: CASSRDRSGTSGGSYEQYF. CDR3 nucleotides: TGCGCCAGCAGCCGCGACCGCTCCGGGACTAGCGGGGGTTCCTACGAGCAGTACTTC.

The chain recombines TRBV28 with TRBJ1-4, with 8 bases lining up with TRBD1. The length of the CDR3 is 13 residues. With 8 bases clipped from V and 6 bases from J, the junction kept 5 bases outside the gene matches. Germline V gene data show CDR1 as MDHEN and CDR2 as SYDVKM. Here the CDR3 reads CASQGQEDEKLFF. In nucleotides, the CDR3 is TGTGCCAGCCAGGGACAGGAGGATGAAAAACTGTTTTTT.

The V and J genes are TRBV7-3 and TRBJ2-1; a weak D match, TRBD1 (5 bases). The V gene's germline CDR1 is SGHTA and CDR2 FQGTGA. CDR3 size: 16 residues. With 5 bases removed from V and 6 bases from J, the gap between germline ends came to 20 bases. The CDR3: CASSQSVNSGINEQFF. CDR3 nucleotides: TGTGCCAGCAGCCAGAGTGTAAATTCAGGGATCAATGAGCAGTTCTTC.

V gene TRBV5-1 combines with J gene TRBJ2-7; 10 positions agree with TRBD2. Per the germline V gene, CDR1 is SGHRS and CDR2 is YFSETQ. The CDR3 is 16 amino acids. Trimming cost V 0 bases and J 6 bases; bases outside gene matches: 9. CDR3 sequence reads: CASSLVQSGRGAEQYF. The DNA of the CDR3 is TGCGCCAGCAGCTTGGTGCAAAGCGGGAGGGGGGCCGAGCAGTACTTC.

This chain connects TRBV29-1 to TRBJ2-1, with TRBD2 matching over 7 bases. Germline CDR1 is SQVTM and CDR2 is ANQGSEA. V was pared by 6 bases and J by 13 bases, with 9 bases of the junction left unmatched. The CDR3 loop spans 11 amino acids. The CDR3 here is CSVGGSPGQFF. In DNA form, the CDR3 reads TGCAGCGTGGGCGGGAGTCCCGGACAGTTCTTC.

This sequence joins TRBV18 and TRBJ2-6; D not certain. This CDR3 comprises 15 residues. Trimming pared 3 bases from V and 4 bases from J, leaving 10 bases between. Germline lookup yields CDR1 KGHSH and CDR2 LQKENI. CDR3 nucleotide sequence: TGTGCCAGCTCACCGATTCGGAGCGGGGCCAACGTCCTGACTTTC. Amino acid sequence: CASSPIRSGANVLTF.

This sequence joins TRBV29-1 and TRBJ2-1; 7 bases map to TRBD2. Trimming took 3 bases from V and 7 from J; bases not matched to a gene: 12. The CDR3 has 15 residues. CDR1 is SQVTM and CDR2 is ANQGSEA in the germline V gene. Here the CDR3 reads CSVDGAAGRRNEQFF. The CDR3 bases are TGCAGCGTTGATGGTGCAGCGGGAAGACGGAATGAGCAGTTCTTC.

The V call is TRBV6-4, the J call TRBJ2-1, with 9 bases identical to TRBD2. V was pared by 5 bases and J by 5 bases, with 7 bases of the junction left unmatched. There are 15 residues in the CDR3. Germline V gene data show CDR1 as MRHNA and CDR2 as SNTAGT. Here the CDR3 DNA reads TGTGCCAGCAGTCAAGGAGCGGGAGGCAACAATGAGCAGTTCTTC. This gives the protein CASSQGAGGNNEQFF.

The chain recombines TRBV19 with TRBJ2-5; TRBD2 agrees at 14 bases. There are 15 residues in the CDR3. Germline CDR1 reads LNHDA; CDR2 reads SQIVND (reference sequence). V dropped 6 bases and J dropped 9; count of bases not matched to a gene: 9. The CDR3 coding sequence is TGTGCCAGTAGAGAACTGGGGACTAGCGGGAGATCCCAGTACTTC. Translation gives CASRELGTSGRSQYF.